The sample holds many counts of the clone carrying this T cell receptor (beta chain). TCR beta libraries were built with iRepertoire HTBI primers and Arm-PCR of CDR3 regions. TCRdb passed the multiplex PCR reads through MiXCR, listing each CDR3 protein once. The sample includes 200,000 to 250,000 distinct CDR3 sequences, about 16% of them seen just once. This record comes from a study of regulatory T cells in long-lasting Graves disease. Time point indicated: newly diagnosed GD, antithyroid drugs for less than 3 months. Construction of the TCR library relied on RNA isolated from PBMCs. The receptor's source is a female donor with Graves disease. The sample was peripheral blood mononuclear cells (PBMCs), taken at new diagnosis, from a patient treated with antithyroid drugs.

Here the CDR3 reads CASRSSLLAEYQETQYF. CDR3 DNA: TGTGCCAGCAGATCCTCCCTACTAGCGGAGTACCAAGAGACCCAGTACTTC. This chain joins TRBV7-2 and TRBJ2-5, with TRBD2 matching 8 bases. The CDR3 contains 17 residues. With 6 bases clipped from V and 0 bases from J, the junction kept 12 bases outside the gene matches. Germline V gives CDR1 SGHTA, CDR2 FQGNSA.